This TCR beta chain appears in the sequencing data of a study of cytomegalovirus exposure and HLA in healthy donors. General study results and limits: Prior analysis indicated that the majority of TCR beta V segments exhibited productivity approximately 90% or approximately 30% of the time. A later look showed TCR association rates differing by HLA locus, highest for DRB1 and lowest for HLA-C. A later analysis reportedly found that, within productive TCRs, an Asian-associated ancestry cluster had fewer N-insertions than the mean observed across the approximately 670 donors. Most TCR sequences were seen very rarely across donors, but some public TCRs occurred in many.

With 60 Vbeta and 13 Jbeta primers, the PCR was carried out. This table comes from immunoSEQ multiplex PCR, and its TCRdb copy is limited to in-frame clones, with some not included. The table lists about 210,000 clones, more than 75% of them singletons, with 12% to 15% in the top ten. Comments on this clone: As yet, its antigen is unknown.

CDR1 is SQVTM, CDR2 ANQGSEA, per germline. This CDR3 has 13 amino acids. With 7 bases removed from V and 1 base from J, the gap between germline ends came to 12 bases. The source is a woman aged 30 to 39 in good health and CMV-seropositive. The chain employs TRBV29-1 and TRBJ2-3; the D gene is possibly TRBD2 (6 bases). Sequencing was carried out using PBMCs. DNA for the CDR3: TGCAGCGGCCGGGAGCGGGGCACAGATACGCAGTATTTT. Translated, it gives CSGRERGTDTQYF.